This is a list of T cell receptor beta chains from one sample in a study of PD-1 blockade in classical Hodgkin lymphoma. Clones were read by immunoSEQ multiplex PCR, and TCRdb kept only the in-frame ones, dropping some. The profile shows nearly 25,000 clones, about 83% of them singletons. This specimen consisted of peripheral blood mononuclear cells (PBMCs), obtained before the second cycle of nivolumab. The receptor source for this set is a human donor with classical Hodgkin lymphoma. Both conserved end residues are part of each CDR3. The D gene is left open where the match is weak. Where a row states a size, it is once, few, many or the class of an expanded clone; other rows omit it.

TRBJ2-1 | NA | 15 | TRBV28 | NA | CASTQTGRTYNEQFF | TGTGCCAGCACCCAGACTGGGAGGACCTACAATGAGCAGTTCTTC
TRBJ2-6 | NA | 18 | TRBV4-2 | TRBD1 | CASSFPIQTGDGANVLTF | TGTGCCAGCAGCTTTCCTATTCAGACAGGGGACGGGGCCAACGTCCTGACTTTC
TRBJ1-5 | medium-sized | 15 | TRBV6-1 | NA | CASRGPALSNQPQHF | TGTGCCAGCAGGGGTCCAGCCCTTAGCAATCAGCCCCAGCATTTT
TRBJ1-1 | few | 15 | TRBV5-4 | NA | CASSLEGRMNTEAFF | TGTGCCAGCAGCTTGGAGGGACGCATGAACACTGAAGCTTTCTTT
TRBJ1-2 | NA | 13 | TRBV28 | NA | CASSFTRVYGYTF | TGTGCCAGCAGTTTCACCCGGGTGTATGGCTACACCTTC
TRBJ1-1 | NA | 14 | TRBV6-5 | NA | CASRGPHMNTEAFF | TGTGCCAGCAGGGGGCCTCACATGAACACTGAAGCTTTCTTT
TRBJ2-3 | NA | 17 | TRBV14 | NA | CASSQSFDSPRTDTQYF | TGTGCCAGCAGCCAATCATTTGACAGCCCACGCACAGATACGCAGTATTTT
TRBJ1-3 | NA | 14 | TRBV30 | NA | CAWSGKFSGNTIYF | TGTGCCTGGAGTGGGAAGTTCTCTGGAAACACCATATATTTT
TRBJ2-2 | NA | 14 | TRBV10-3 | TRBD2 | CAISGGLLTGELFF | TGTGCCATCAGTGGGGGACTATTAACCGGGGAGCTGTTTTTT
TRBJ1-5 | NA | 14 | TRBV6-5 | TRBD1 | CASSVQGPNQPQHF | TGTGCCAGCAGTGTACAGGGGCCCAATCAGCCCCAGCATTTT
TRBJ2-2 | NA | 13 | TRBV9 | NA | CASSATTTGELFF | TGTGCCAGCAGCGCCACCACTACCGGGGAGCTGTTTTTT
TRBJ2-5 | NA | 14 | TRBV11-2 | TRBD2 | CASSSSLAEETQYF | TGTGCCAGCAGCTCATCACTAGCGGAAGAGACCCAGTACTTC
TRBJ2-7 | NA | 14 | TRBV7-2 | NA | CASSFQGGSYEQYF | TGTGCCAGCAGCTTTCAGGGGGGGTCCTACGAGCAGTACTTC
TRBJ1-6 | once | 14 | TRBV5-1 | NA | CASSLGGVGSPLHF | TGCGCCAGCAGCTTGGGTGGTGTAGGGTCACCCCTCCACTTT
TRBJ2-7 | NA | 15 | TRBV2 | NA | CASSYAGTQTYEQYF | TGTGCCAGCAGTTACGCCGGGACACAGACCTACGAGCAGTACTTC
TRBJ2-5 | NA | 11 | TRBV20-1 | NA | CSARNQETQYF | TGCAGTGCTAGGAACCAAGAGACCCAGTACTTC
TRBJ2-7 | NA | 14 | TRBV28 | NA | CASNRGGDLYEQYF | TGTGCCAGCAATCGGGGTGGGGACCTCTACGAGCAGTACTTC
TRBJ2-1 | NA | 14 | TRBV9 | TRBD2 | CASSVSSGNNEQFF | TGTGCCAGCAGCGTATCTAGCGGGAACAATGAGCAGTTCTTC
TRBJ2-1 | NA | 11 | TRBV20-1 | NA | CSAKGYNEQFF | TGCAGTGCTAAGGGGTACAATGAGCAGTTCTTC
TRBJ1-6 | NA | 14 | TRBV4-1 | NA | CATSSGKHNSPLHF | TGCGCCACATCGTCGGGGAAACATAATTCACCCCTCCACTTT
TRBJ1-1 | NA | 11 | TRBV20-1 | NA | CSASRNTEAFF | TGCAGTGCTAGTCGGAACACTGAAGCTTTCTTT
TRBJ1-2 | NA | 13 | TRBV2 | NA | CASTRGPMYGYTF | TGTGCCAGCACGCGGGGCCCAATGTATGGCTACACCTTC
TRBJ1-1 | NA | 15 | TRBV11-1 | NA | CASSRQTSLHTEAFF | TGTGCCAGCAGCCGACAGACTTCGTTACACACTGAAGCTTTCTTT
TRBJ1-3 | NA | 16 | TRBV7-2 | NA | CASSFSTALSGNTIYF | TGTGCCAGCAGCTTTTCTACGGCACTCTCTGGAAACACCATATATTTT
TRBJ1-2 | NA | 13 | TRBV6-6 | NA | CASTDGTNYGYTF | TGTGCCAGCACCGACGGCACTAACTATGGCTACACCTTC
TRBJ1-5 | NA | 15 | TRBV10-3 | NA | CAISESGGRGQPQHF | TGTGCCATCAGTGAGTCGGGGGGGCGAGGACAGCCCCAGCATTTT
TRBJ2-6 | NA | 15 | TRBV11-3 | NA | CASSLQDAGANVLTF | TGTGCCAGCAGCTTGCAGGACGCTGGGGCCAACGTCCTGACTTTC
TRBJ1-3 | NA | 14 | TRBV9 | NA | CASSVGLSGNTIYF | TGTGCCAGCAGCGTAGGGCTCAGTGGAAACACCATATATTTT
TRBJ1-4 | NA | 15 | TRBV5-1 | TRBD1 | CASRWLDRDNEKLFF | TGCGCCAGCAGGTGGTTGGACAGGGACAATGAAAAACTGTTTTTT
TRBJ1-5 | NA | 16 | TRBV6-6 | TRBD1 | CASSYHGQGPNQPQHF | TGTGCCAGCAGTTACCACGGACAGGGGCCAAATCAGCCCCAGCATTTT
TRBJ1-2 | NA | 16 | TRBV5-4 | TRBD1 | CASSLAVTGFPYGYTF | TGTGCCAGCAGCTTGGCAGTGACAGGGTTCCCCTATGGCTACACCTTC
TRBJ2-7 | NA | 15 | TRBV9 | TRBD1 | CASSEGTGGAYEQYF | TGTGCCAGCAGCGAGGGGACAGGCGGGGCCTACGAGCAGTACTTC
TRBJ2-5 | NA | 14 | TRBV28 | NA | CASCLSTAQETQYF | TGTGCCAGTTGTTTGAGTACAGCCCAAGAGACCCAGTACTTC
TRBJ2-3 | NA | 14 | TRBV10-3 | NA | CAISESLSTDTQYF | TGTGCCATCAGTGAGTCCCTTAGCACAGATACGCAGTATTTT
TRBJ2-1 | NA | 12 | TRBV29-1 | TRBD2 | CSSGLGGNEQFF | TGCAGCTCTGGACTAGGCGGGAATGAGCAGTTCTTC
TRBJ2-6 | once | 19 | TRBV1 | NA | CTSSHPRHGTPFGANVLTF | TGCACCAGCAGCCACCCCCGTCACGGTACCCCCTTTGGGGCCAACGTCCTGACTTTC
TRBJ2-2 | NA | 16 | TRBV7-6 | TRBD1 | CASSFIGGARTGELFF | TGTGCCAGCAGCTTCATAGGGGGCGCAAGGACCGGGGAGCTGTTTTTT
TRBJ1-1 | NA | 15 | TRBV27 | TRBD1 | CASSLIGTGLTEAFF | TGTGCCAGCAGTTTGATCGGGACAGGGCTTACTGAAGCTTTCTTT
TRBJ2-3 | once | 13 | TRBV5-1 | TRBD2 | CASSLAGGDTQYF | TGCGCCAGCAGCTTAGCGGGAGGTGATACGCAGTATTTT
TRBJ2-5 | once | 17 | TRBV27 | NA | CASSSFSWTGRAETQYF | TGTGCCAGCAGTTCATTTTCGTGGACAGGGAGGGCGGAGACCCAGTACTTC
TRBJ2-7 | NA | 13 | TRBV7-2 | NA | CASSFGLVYEQYF | TGTGCCAGCAGCTTTGGACTGGTCTACGAGCAGTACTTC
TRBJ2-7 | once | 12 | TRBV9 | NA | CASSGVEGEQYF | TGTGCCAGCAGCGGAGTGGAGGGAGAGCAGTACTTC
TRBJ2-7 | few | 10 | TRBV28 | NA | CATRSDEQYF | TGTGCCACCAGGAGCGACGAGCAGTACTTC
TRBJ2-3 | NA | 14 | TRBV5-1 | NA | CASSFSGLTDTQYF | TGCGCCAGCAGCTTCAGCGGCCTCACAGATACGCAGTATTTT
TRBJ2-7 | once | 16 | TRBV18 | TRBD2 | CASSTGLAGVGNEQYF | TGTGCCAGCTCAACGGGACTAGCGGGAGTGGGCAACGAGCAGTACTTC
TRBJ2-3 | NA | 14 | TRBV7-9 | NA | CASSHELGPHTQYF | TGTGCCAGCAGCCACGAACTAGGCCCACATACGCAGTATTTT
TRBJ2-2 | NA | 15 | TRBV11-3 | NA | CASSSQGNNPGELFF | TGTGCCAGCAGCTCCCAGGGTAACAATCCCGGGGAGCTGTTTTTT
TRBJ1-3 | once | 13 | TRBV7-9 | NA | CASSLDGWNTIYF | TGTGCCAGCAGCTTAGACGGATGGAACACCATATATTTT
TRBJ1-5 | once | 17 | TRBV28 | NA | CASSPLGGRGGNQPQHF | TGTGCCAGCAGTCCACTGGGAGGCCGAGGGGGCAATCAGCCCCAGCATTTT
TRBJ1-2 | NA | 16 | TRBV6-1 | NA | CASSEGFDRANYGYTF | TGTGCCAGCAGTGAAGGGTTTGACAGAGCTAACTATGGCTACACCTTC